These T cell receptor beta chains were read from a single sample in a study of tumor-infiltrating lymphocytes in oesophageal squamous cell carcinoma. TCRdb reprocessed the PCR reads with MiXCR, giving one entry per CDR3 protein. This table holds approximately 19,000 distinct CDR3 sequences, over 40% found once. The sequenced sample was normal esophageal tissue next to the tumor. Receptors originate from a male donor with esophageal squamous cell carcinoma. Each CDR3 is given with its conserved first and last residue. The order of the fields is D gene, J gene, V gene, clone size, CDR3 protein, CDR3 DNA. D genes are given only for firm matches. Size is stated for part of the rows, as once, few or many counts, or as a class when the clone is expanded.

>TRBD2|TRBJ2-3|TRBV5-3|many
CARSPVLLARVTDTQYF
TGTGCCAGAAGCCCCGTCCTACTAGCGAGAGTCACAGATACGCAGTATTTT
>TRBD2|TRBJ2-1|TRBV6-1|many
CASASGGIYNEQFF
TGTGCCAGCGCTAGCGGGGGAATATACAATGAGCAGTTCTTC
>TRBD1|TRBJ2-7|TRBV10-3|NA
CAISEPGTGREQYF
TGTGCCATCAGTGAGCCGGGGACAGGGCGGGAGCAGTACTTC
>NA|TRBJ2-7|TRBV7-8|NA
CASSRGPYEQYF
TGTGCCAGCAGCAGAGGCCCCTACGAGCAGTACTTC
>NA|TRBJ2-3|TRBV18|NA
CASSPGSGAQTQYF
TGTGCCAGCTCACCAGGGTCTGGTGCACAGACGCAGTATTTT
>TRBD2|TRBJ2-7|TRBV11-3|many
CASSPRLAGKEEQYF
TGTGCCAGCAGCCCACGACTAGCGGGAAAAGAAGAGCAGTACTTC
>NA|TRBJ2-7|TRBV20-1|many
CSARVPGPSYEQYF
TGCAGTGCTAGAGTCCCAGGGCCCTCTTACGAGCAGTACTTC
>NA|TRBJ1-2|TRBV7-9|many
CASSPDIYGYTF
TGTGCCAGCAGCCCGGACATCTATGGCTACACCTTC
>NA|TRBJ2-1|TRBV6-6|once
CASSYSQGVRTQFF
TGTGCCAGCAGTTACTCGCAAGGGGTTAGGACGCAGTTCTTC
>TRBD1|TRBJ2-3|TRBV11-3|large
CASSTRQGPDTQYF
TGTGCCAGCAGCACGCGACAGGGCCCAGATACGCAGTATTTT
>TRBD2|TRBJ2-1|TRBV10-1|NA
CASKGGSTDTQFF
TGCGCCAGCAAGGGCGGGAGCACAGATACGCAGTTCTTC
>NA|TRBJ2-2|TRBV7-2|NA
CASSSLAGELFF
TGTGCCAGCAGCTCCTTAGCCGGGGAGCTGTTTTTT
>NA|TRBJ2-3|TRBV7-2|NA
CASSPSGINTQYF
TGTGCCAGCAGCCCCTCGGGGATCAATACGCAGTATTTT
>NA|TRBJ2-2|TRBV6-1|NA
CASRPQAVGPNTGELFF
TGTGCCAGCAGGCCCCAAGCGGTAGGGCCGAACACCGGGGAGCTGTTTTTT
>NA|TRBJ1-2|TRBV12-3/TRBV12-4|many
CASSLQGTGYTF
TGTGCCAGCAGTTTGCAGGGTACCGGCTACACCTTC
>NA|TRBJ2-7|TRBV7-3|many
CASSLGGSKHEQYF
TGTGCCAGCAGCTTAGGGGGGAGTAAACACGAGCAGTACTTC
>NA|TRBJ2-7|TRBV7-2|once
CASSLNLGRSNEQYF
TGTGCCAGCAGCTTAAACCTTGGACGAAGCAATGAGCAGTACTTC
>NA|TRBJ2-5|TRBV7-9|medium-sized
CASSFGGEVETQYF
TGTGCCAGCAGCTTCGGAGGTGAGGTTGAGACCCAGTACTTC
>NA|TRBJ2-7|TRBV7-8|NA
CASSLAILSYEQYF
TGTGCCAGCAGCTTAGCGATCTTATCCTACGAGCAGTACTTC
>NA|TRBJ2-4|TRBV7-9|few
CASSPPRSDLAKNIQYF
TGTGCCAGCAGCCCCCCAAGGAGTGATCTAGCCAAAAACATTCAGTACTTC
>TRBD1|TRBJ2-3|TRBV7-2|NA
CASYDRESTDTQYF
TGTGCCAGCTACGACAGGGAGAGCACAGATACGCAGTATTTT
>NA|TRBJ2-3|TRBV7-2|few
CASSLGTADTQYF
TGTGCCAGCAGCTTGGGGACGGCAGATACGCAGTATTTT
>NA|TRBJ1-3|TRBV6-1|many
CASSLSGNTIYF
TGTGCCAGCAGTTTATCTGGAAACACCATATATTTT
>NA|TRBJ1-3|TRBV7-9|many
CASSFGDNTIYF
TGTGCCAGCAGCTTTGGGGACAACACCATATATTTT